The clone carrying this T cell receptor (beta chain) was detected only once. This record belongs to a study of blood T cell repertoires in COVID-19. Study summary: COVID-19 samples, acute and convalescent, were from the United States, Italy and Spain. Sources were T cells, B-cell-depleted T cells, or PBMCs; the material itself was cDNA or gDNA.

Per germline, CDR1 GTSNPN and CDR2 SVGIG (reference sequence). V trimming: 8 bases; J trimming: 5 bases; junction bases outside the gene matches: 10. The CDR3 is 14 residues long. Per the authors' pipeline: Amplification of reference gene primers provided the estimated nucleated cell counts. Clones were read by immunoSEQ multiplex PCR, and TCRdb kept only the in-frame ones, dropping some. That table furnishes V, J and clone size, whereas the DNA furnished D and trimming. Counted here are 200,000 to 250,000 clones, more than 75% occurring once; the ten biggest clones make up approximately 6%. This receptor was obtained from an elderly man with acute or convalescent COVID-19. Specimen: peripheral blood. The chain is built from TRBV30 and TRBJ1-1; 11 nucleotides match TRBD1. The CDR3 sequence: CARTGTGGLTEAFF. CDR3 DNA sequence: TGTGCCAGGACCGGGACAGGGGGGTTGACTGAAGCTTTCTTT.